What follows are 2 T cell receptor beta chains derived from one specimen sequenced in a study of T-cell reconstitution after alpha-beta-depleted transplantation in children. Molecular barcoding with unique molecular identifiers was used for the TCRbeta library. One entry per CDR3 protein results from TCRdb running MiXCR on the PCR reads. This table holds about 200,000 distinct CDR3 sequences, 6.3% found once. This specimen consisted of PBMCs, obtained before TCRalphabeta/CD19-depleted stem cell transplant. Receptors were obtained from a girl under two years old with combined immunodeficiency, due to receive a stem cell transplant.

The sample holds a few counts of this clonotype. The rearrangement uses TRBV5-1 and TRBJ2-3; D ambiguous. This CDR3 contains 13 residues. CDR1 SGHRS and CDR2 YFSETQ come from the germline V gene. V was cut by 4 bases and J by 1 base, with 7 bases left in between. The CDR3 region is CASSVDGTDTQYF. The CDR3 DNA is TGCGCCAGCAGCGTGGACGGCACAGATACGCAGTATTTT.

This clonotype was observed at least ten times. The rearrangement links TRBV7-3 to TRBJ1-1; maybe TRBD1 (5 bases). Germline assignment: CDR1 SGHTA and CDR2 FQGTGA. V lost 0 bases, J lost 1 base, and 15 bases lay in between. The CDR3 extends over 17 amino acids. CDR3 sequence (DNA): TGTGCCAGCAGCTTAACCGCAACAGGACGTACGAACACTGAAGCTTTCTTT. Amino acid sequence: CASSLTATGRTNTEAFF.